These 14 T cell receptor beta chains came from one sample sequenced in a study of blood T cell repertoires in COVID-19. Assay used: immunoSEQ multiplex PCR; TCRdb lists only in-frame clones, some missing. The profile shows hundreds of thousands of clones, less than 85% of them singletons. Sequencing was performed on PBMCs or T cells enriched from blood (not recorded which). The source of these receptors is a man aged 40-50 years who had recovered from COVID-19.

The chain couples TRBV7-2 to TRBJ2-5; possible D gene TRBD1, 5 bases. The CDR3 is 13 amino acids. V lost 8 bases to trimming and J lost 1 base, with 11 bases between them. Germline-derived CDR1 and CDR2 are SGHTA and FQGNSA. In nucleotides, the CDR3 is TGTGCCAGCGCAGGGAAGAGCCAAGAGACCCAGTACTTC. Protein sequence: CASAGKSQETQYF.

The chain links TRBV28 to TRBJ1-6; the match to TRBD1 covers 9 bases. CDR1 and CDR2 from the germline V gene are MDHEN and SYDVKM. The ends lost 4 bases at V and 8 bases at J; junction bases unmatched: 6. This CDR3 contains 15 residues. The CDR3 DNA sequence: TGTGCCAGCAGTTCCACAGGGGGCGAGGATTCACCCCTCCACTTT. Encoded protein: CASSSTGGEDSPLHF.

The chain is built from TRBV6-5 and TRBJ2-7, with 9 bases lining up with TRBD2. J lost 6 bases, V lost 5 bases, and 11 bases had no gene match. The CDR3 has 15 amino acids. Germline values: CDR1 MNHEY, CDR2 SVGAGI. The CDR3 coding sequence is TGTGCCAGCAGTCCGGCGGGAGGGGACGCCGGCGAGCAGTACTTC. Translation: CASSPAGGDAGEQYF.

The rearrangement joins TRBV11-2 to TRBJ2-7, with TRBD1 matching 9 bases. This CDR3 comprises 13 residues. In germline, CDR1 is SGHAT, CDR2 FQNNGV. Germline trimming cut 7 bases from V and 4 bases from J; bases unmatched to any gene: 5. CDR3 bases: TGTGCCAGCACCTTCGGGACAGGGTACGAGCAGTACTTC. Protein: CASTFGTGYEQYF.

The J gene is TRBJ1-2, the V gene TRBV7-9; possibly TRBD1 for D (5 bases). The CDR3 is made up of 16 amino acids. Trimming took 5 bases from V and 0 from J, leaving 16 bases between them. The germline CDR1 and CDR2 sequences are SEHNR and FQNEAQ (reference sequence). The CDR3 spells CASSGGTENSNYGYTF. Written as DNA, the CDR3 is TGTGCCAGCAGCGGCGGGACGGAGAATTCTAACTATGGCTACACCTTC.

J is TRBJ2-1 and V is TRBV4-1, with D uncertain. The V end was cut by 1 base, the J end by 4 bases, with 8 bases between. The CDR3 loop spans 14 amino acids. Germline values: CDR1 MGHRA, CDR2 YSYEKL. The CDR3: CASSQVGQYNEQFF. DNA for the CDR3: TGCGCCAGCAGCCAAGTGGGCCAGTACAATGAGCAGTTCTTC.

The gene calls are TRBV18 and TRBJ2-5; TRBD2 agrees at 7 bases. The V segment lost 5 bases and the J segment 4 bases; nucleotides outside the gene matches: 7. Germline CDR1 KGHSH, CDR2 LQKENI. This CDR3 has 14 residues. In DNA form, the CDR3 reads TGTGCCAGCTCAGCTCAGGGACTACTAGAGACCCAGTACTTC. It encodes CASSAQGLLETQYF.

This clone was counted once. V gene TRBV6-5 combines with J gene TRBJ2-7, with 9 bases that match TRBD1. CDR1 and CDR2 from the germline V gene are MNHEY and SVGAGI. CDR3 length: 16 amino acids. V lost 4 bases and J lost 2; bases outside the gene matches: 9. The CDR3 DNA reads TGTGCCAGCAGTTCCCCTTTGGACAGGGGCCCCTACGAGCAGTACTTC. Translating it yields CASSSPLDRGPYEQYF.

The V call is TRBV19, the J call TRBJ2-7, with TRBD1 matching over 8 bases. The V and J ends lost 6 bases and 3 bases, in that order; junction bases with no gene match: 1. The germline V gene has CDR1 LNHDA and CDR2 SQIVND (reference sequence). The CDR3 runs to 12 residues. The CDR3, as DNA: TGTGCCAGTAGACAGGGGGACTACGAGCAGTACTTC. Its protein product is CASRQGDYEQYF.

The V and J genes are TRBV19 and TRBJ1-2; unclear D gene. There are 12 residues in the CDR3. The germline V gene encodes CDR1 LNHDA and CDR2 SQIVND (reference sequence). V was shortened by 3 bases and J by 3 bases, with 5 bases between the two germline ends. The CDR3 nucleotides are TGTGCCAGTAGTATCGCGGACTATGGCTACACCTTC. As protein: CASSIADYGYTF.

The rearrangement uses TRBV12-3 or TRBV12-4 and TRBJ2-7; D is perhaps TRBD2 (6 bases). CDR3 size: 13 residues. Trimming left V 3 bases short and J 6 bases short, with 12 bases between. DNA for the CDR3: TGTGCCAGCAGTTTGGGGGGTTGGGGCGAGCAGTACTTC. Translated: CASSLGGWGEQYF.

The chain combines TRBV7-6 with TRBJ2-7, with D perhaps TRBD2 (6 bases). The CDR3 runs 15 residues. Trimming took off 3 bases at V and 1 base at J, with 13 bases between the two ends. Germline lookup yields CDR1 SGHVS and CDR2 FNYEAQ. Here the CDR3 DNA reads TGTGCCAGCAGCTTGGGGCCGGGAGTATCCTACGAGCAGTACTTC. It specifies CASSLGPGVSYEQYF.

The chain links TRBV10-1 to TRBJ2-2; 9 nucleotides align to TRBD2. Germline CDR1 is WNHNN and CDR2 is SYGVQD (reference sequence). The CDR3 extends over 17 amino acids. Trimming cost V 3 bases and J 5 bases; bases outside gene matches: 10. CDR3 residues: CASSDPWVAGETGELFF. The CDR3 DNA sequence: TGCGCCAGCAGTGACCCCTGGGTAGCGGGAGAAACCGGGGAGCTGTTTTTT.

The chain couples TRBV6-1 to TRBJ1-2; 8 bases are shared with TRBD1. CDR1 and CDR2 (germline): MNHNS, SASEGT. CDR3 length: 17 amino acids. Trimming cost V 4 bases and J 3 bases; bases outside gene matches: 13. Here the CDR3 DNA reads TGTGCCAGCAGTGGGGCGGACAGGGCCCCAGGCGACTATGGCTACACCTTC. This encodes CASSGADRAPGDYGYTF.